This T cell receptor (beta chain) was sequenced for a study of sequential checkpoint blockade in melanoma. The study, taken as a whole, reports: PD-L1 staining and CD8+ counts, not mutational load, tracked tumor T-cell clonality. Rising tumor T-cell fraction and clonality meant about 30 times likelier benefit. In arm A, pretreatment tumor clonality was associated with response.

Noted treatment: randomized to nivolumab then ipilimumab (arm A) or the reverse (arm B). No patient had prior DNA-damaging chemotherapy. For this clone: Its matching antigen is unknown.

Profiled with immunoSEQ multiplex PCR; TCRdb holds only in-frame clones, not every one. Seen here are over a thousand clones, 25% observed once, and the top ten hold 10% to 11%. This clonotype originated in a human donor with melanoma. This material consisted of tumor tissue (inferred from file names), taken from a patient given nivolumab and ipilimumab in sequence.

CDR3 amino acids: CASSPGQGARVSTEAFF. In DNA, the CDR3 is TGCGCCAGCAGCCCCGGACAGGGGGCTCGAGTGAGCACTGAAGCTTTCTTT. The genes are TRBV5-1 and TRBJ1-1, with 11 bases fitting TRBD1. Germline values: CDR1 SGHRS, CDR2 YFSETQ. This CDR3 is 17 amino acids long. Losses at the gene ends were 4 bases for V and 4 bases for J; bases not matched to a gene: 12.